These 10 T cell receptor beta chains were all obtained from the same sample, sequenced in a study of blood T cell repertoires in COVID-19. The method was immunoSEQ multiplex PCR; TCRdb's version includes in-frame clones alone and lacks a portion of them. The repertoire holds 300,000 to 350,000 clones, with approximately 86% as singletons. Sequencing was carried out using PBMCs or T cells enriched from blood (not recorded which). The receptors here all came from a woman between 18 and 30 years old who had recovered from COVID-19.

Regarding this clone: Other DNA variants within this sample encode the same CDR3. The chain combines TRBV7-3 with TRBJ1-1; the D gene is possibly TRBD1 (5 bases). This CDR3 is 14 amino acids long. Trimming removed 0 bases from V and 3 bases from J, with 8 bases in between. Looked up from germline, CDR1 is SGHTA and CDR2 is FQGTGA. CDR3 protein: CASSLTGGDTEAFF. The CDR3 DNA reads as TGTGCCAGCAGCTTAACCGGGGGAGACACTGAAGCTTTCTTT.

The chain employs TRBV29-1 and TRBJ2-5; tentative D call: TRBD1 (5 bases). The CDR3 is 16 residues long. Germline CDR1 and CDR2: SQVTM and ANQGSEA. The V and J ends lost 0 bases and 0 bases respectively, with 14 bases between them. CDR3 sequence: CSVEDLRATDQETQYF. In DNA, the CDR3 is TGCAGCGTTGAAGATCTACGAGCGACAGACCAAGAGACCCAGTACTTC.

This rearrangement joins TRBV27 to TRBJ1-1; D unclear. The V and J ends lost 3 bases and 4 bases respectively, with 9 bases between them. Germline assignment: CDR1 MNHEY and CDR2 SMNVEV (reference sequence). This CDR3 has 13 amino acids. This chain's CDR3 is CASSFDGSTEAFF. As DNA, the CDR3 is TGTGCCAGCAGTTTCGATGGGAGCACTGAAGCTTTCTTT.

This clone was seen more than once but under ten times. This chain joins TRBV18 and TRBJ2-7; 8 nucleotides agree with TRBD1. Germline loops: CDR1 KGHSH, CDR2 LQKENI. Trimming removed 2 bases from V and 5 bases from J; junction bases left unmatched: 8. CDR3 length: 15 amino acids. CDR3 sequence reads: CASSPGDRGRNEQYF. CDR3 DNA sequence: TGTGCCAGCTCACCAGGAGACAGGGGAAGGAACGAGCAGTACTTC.

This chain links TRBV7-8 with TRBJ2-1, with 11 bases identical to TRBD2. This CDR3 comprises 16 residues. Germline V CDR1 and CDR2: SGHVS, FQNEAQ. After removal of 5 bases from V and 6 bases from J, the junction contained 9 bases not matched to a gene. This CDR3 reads CASSALLAGDANEQFF. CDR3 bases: TGTGCCAGCAGCGCCCTACTAGCGGGGGATGCCAATGAGCAGTTCTTC. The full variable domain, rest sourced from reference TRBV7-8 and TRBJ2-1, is GAGVSQSPRYKVAKRGQDVALRCDPISGHVSLFWYQQALGQGPEFLTYFQNEAQLDKSGLPSDRFFAERPEGSVSTLKIQRTQQEDSAVYLCASSALLAGDANEQFFGPGTRLTVL.

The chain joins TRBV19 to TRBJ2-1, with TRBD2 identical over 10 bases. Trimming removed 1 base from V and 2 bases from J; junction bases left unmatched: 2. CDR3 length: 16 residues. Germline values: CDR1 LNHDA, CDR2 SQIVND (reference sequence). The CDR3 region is CASSIGLAGAYNEQFF. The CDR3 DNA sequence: TGTGCCAGTAGTATAGGGCTAGCGGGAGCCTACAATGAGCAGTTCTTC.

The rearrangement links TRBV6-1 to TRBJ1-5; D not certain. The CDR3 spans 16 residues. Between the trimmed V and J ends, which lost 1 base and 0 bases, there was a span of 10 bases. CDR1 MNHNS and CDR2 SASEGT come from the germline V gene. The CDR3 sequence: CASSEGRRYSNQPQHF. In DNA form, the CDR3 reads TGTGCCAGCAGTGAAGGGAGACGGTATAGCAATCAGCCCCAGCATTTT.

CDR3 DNA: TGTGCCATCAATCCGGGACAGGGGGTAGGGCTGAACACTGAAGCTTTCTTT. Its translation is CAINPGQGVGLNTEAFF. This chain connects TRBV10-3 to TRBJ1-1, with TRBD1 matching over 11 bases. The germline CDR1 and CDR2 sequences are ENHRY and SYGVKD. V lost 7 bases to trimming and J lost 0 bases; unmatched junction nucleotides: 10. CDR3 length: 17 residues.

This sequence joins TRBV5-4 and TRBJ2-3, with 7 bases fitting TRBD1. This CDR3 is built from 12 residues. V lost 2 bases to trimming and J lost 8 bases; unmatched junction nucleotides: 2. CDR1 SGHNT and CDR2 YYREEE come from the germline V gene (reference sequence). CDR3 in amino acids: CASSFRQGTQYF. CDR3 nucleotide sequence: TGTGCCAGCAGCTTCCGACAGGGTACGCAGTATTTT.

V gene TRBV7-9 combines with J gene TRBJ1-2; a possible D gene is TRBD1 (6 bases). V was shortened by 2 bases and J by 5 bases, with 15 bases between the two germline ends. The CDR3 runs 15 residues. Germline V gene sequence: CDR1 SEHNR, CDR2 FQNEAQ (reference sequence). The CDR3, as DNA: TGTGCCAGCAGCTTAATGGCCAGGGGATCTTATGGCTACACCTTC. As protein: CASSLMARGSYGYTF.